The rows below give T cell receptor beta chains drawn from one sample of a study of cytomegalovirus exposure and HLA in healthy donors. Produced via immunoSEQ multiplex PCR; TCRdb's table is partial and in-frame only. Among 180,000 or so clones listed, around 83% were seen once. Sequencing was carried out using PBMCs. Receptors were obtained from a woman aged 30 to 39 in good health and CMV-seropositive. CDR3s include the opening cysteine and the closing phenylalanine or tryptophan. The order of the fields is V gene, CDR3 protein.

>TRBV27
CASSSPLQVEAFF
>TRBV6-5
CASSQTVTNEKLFF
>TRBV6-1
CASSPYTGELFF
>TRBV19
CASSTDRSTGELFF
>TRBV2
CASSVREETQYF
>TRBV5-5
CASRWVPGDGGGYTF
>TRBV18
CASSPQGADTEAFF
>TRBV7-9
CASSGGQGDYGYTF
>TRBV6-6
CASSYLPQTYEQYF
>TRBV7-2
CASILDRAADTQYF
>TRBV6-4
CASSHGAGSGYTF
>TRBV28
CASSLGLQSDTQYF
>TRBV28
CASCSPGQPMRGFF
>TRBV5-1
CASSLSTVPLAPPRYEQYF
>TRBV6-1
CASSDAGYEQYF
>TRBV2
CASRARGSGELFF
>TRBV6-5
CASSRGGTGGETQYF
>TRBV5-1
CASSGGGTDTQYF
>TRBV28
CASRAGTESYEQYF
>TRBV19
CASSIVRENQPQHF
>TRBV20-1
CSARPTDTQYF
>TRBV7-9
CASSPPGLNGYTF
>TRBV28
CASSPRTGGFTGELFF
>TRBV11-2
CASTAGRGYTF
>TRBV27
CASSTRSAGSNQPQHF
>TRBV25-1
CASSLSSGNNEKLFF
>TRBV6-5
CASSFSRDTEAFF
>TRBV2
CASTIDRANTEAFF
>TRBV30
CGLAGFGAGELFF
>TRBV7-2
CASSLGTSSNIQYF
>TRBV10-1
CASSTGVGETQYF
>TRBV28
CASSFRQASGNTIYF
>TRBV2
CASRTVGRGVRTEAFF
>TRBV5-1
CASSLTGSVNNYGYTF
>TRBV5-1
CASSWTSIPTDTQYF
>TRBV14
CASSRVRGARTDTQYF
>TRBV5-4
CASSLTSGRTDTQYF
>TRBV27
CASSPHDSPYEQYF
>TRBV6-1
CASREGQGYGYTF